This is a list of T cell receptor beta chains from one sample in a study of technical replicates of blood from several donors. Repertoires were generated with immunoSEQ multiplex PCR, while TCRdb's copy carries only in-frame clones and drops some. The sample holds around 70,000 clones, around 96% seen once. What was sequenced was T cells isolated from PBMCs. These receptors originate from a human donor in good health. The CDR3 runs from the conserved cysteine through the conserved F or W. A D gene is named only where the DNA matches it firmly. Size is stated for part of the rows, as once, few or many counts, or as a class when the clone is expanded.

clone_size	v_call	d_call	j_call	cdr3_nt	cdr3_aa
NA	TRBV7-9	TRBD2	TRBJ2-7	TGTGCCAGCAGCTCTAGCGGGCGGCCCTACGAGCAGTACTTC	CASSSSGRPYEQYF
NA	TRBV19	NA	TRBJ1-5	TGTGCCAGTAGTATAGTCCGGCAGGGCGGTCAGCCCCAGCATTTT	CASSIVRQGGQPQHF
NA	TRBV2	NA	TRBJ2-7	TGTGCCAGCAGCGCCCAGGGGACATTATACTACGAGCAGTACTTC	CASSAQGTLYYEQYF
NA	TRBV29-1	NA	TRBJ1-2	TGCAGCGTTGCCTCAGGGTATGGCTACACCTTC	CSVASGYGYTF
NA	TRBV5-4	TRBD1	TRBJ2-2	TGTGCCAGCAGCTTGGGACAGGGCATGATCACCGGGGAGCTGTTTTTT	CASSLGQGMITGELFF
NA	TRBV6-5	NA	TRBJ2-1	TGTGCCAGCAGAAACCTATATGAGCAGTTCTTC	CASRNLYEQFF
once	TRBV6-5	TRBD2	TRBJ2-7	TGTGCCAGCAGGAGGGAGGGGAACGAGCAGTACTTC	CASRREGNEQYF
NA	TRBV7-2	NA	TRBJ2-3	TGTGCCAGCAGCTTGTTCGGTCTCGGCACAGATACGCAGTATTTT	CASSLFGLGTDTQYF
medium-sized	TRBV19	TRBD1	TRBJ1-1	TGTGCCAGTAGTATGGGGGACAGGATGAACACTGAAGCTTTCTTT	CASSMGDRMNTEAFF
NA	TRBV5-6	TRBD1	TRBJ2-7	TGTGCCAGCAGCTCTGAGCTGACAGGGGGCTTCTACGAGCAGTACTTC	CASSSELTGGFYEQYF
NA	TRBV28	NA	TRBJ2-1	TGTGCCAGCAGTTTAAGACTACTCAATGAGCAGTTCTTC	CASSLRLLNEQFF
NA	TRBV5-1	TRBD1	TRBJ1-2	TGCGCCAGCAGCTTGGCCGAGGGACAGGGGATGGGTGGCTACACCTTC	CASSLAEGQGMGGYTF
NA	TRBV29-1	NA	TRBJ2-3	TGCAGCGTACACAGGGGGGGCGCAGATACGCAGTATTTT	CSVHRGGADTQYF
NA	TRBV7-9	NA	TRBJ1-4	TGTGCCAGCAGCTTTGGACAGCTGAATCAAAAACTGTTTTTT	CASSFGQLNQKLFF
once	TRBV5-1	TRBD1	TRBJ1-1	TGCGCCAGCCAGACAGGGATAAACACTGAAGCTTTCTTT	CASQTGINTEAFF
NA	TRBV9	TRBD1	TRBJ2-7	TGTGCCAGCAGCCCCAGGGACAGGGGCGTCTGGCAGTACTTC	CASSPRDRGVWQYF
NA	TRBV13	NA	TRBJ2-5	TGTGCCGGCAGCGCCTCTCCCAGTCAAGAGACCCAGTACTTC	CAGSASPSQETQYF
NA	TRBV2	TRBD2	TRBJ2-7	TGTGCCAGCAGTGTAGCGGGAGAGTCCTACGAGCAGTACTTC	CASSVAGESYEQYF
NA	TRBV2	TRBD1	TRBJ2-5	TGTGCCAGCACCGGGACAGGGATAGAAGGCCAGTACTTC	CASTGTGIEGQYF
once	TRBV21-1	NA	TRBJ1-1	TGTGCCAGCACCCAGCCAGGGCCGAACACTGAAGCTTTCTTT	CASTQPGPNTEAFF
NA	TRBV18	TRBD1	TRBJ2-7	TGTGCCAGCTCACCAGGCTCACAGGGGATAAACGAGCAGTACTTC	CASSPGSQGINEQYF
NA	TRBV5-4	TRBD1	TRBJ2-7	TGTGCCAGCAGCTCCCGGGACAGAGTCTTATACGAGCAGTACTTC	CASSSRDRVLYEQYF
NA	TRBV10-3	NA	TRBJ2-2	TGTGCCATCAATAGCGGGAACACCGGGGAGCTGTTTTTT	CAINSGNTGELFF
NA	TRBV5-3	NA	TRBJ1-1	TGTGCCAGAAGCGTTGGGACATTGAACACTGAAGCTTTCTTT	CARSVGTLNTEAFF
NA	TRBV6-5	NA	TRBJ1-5	TGTGCCAGCAGTTACTCGAACACCGGGCAGCCCCAGCATTTT	CASSYSNTGQPQHF
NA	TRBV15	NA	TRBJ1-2	TGTGCCACCAGCAGAGGCGGGGTGAACTATGGCTACACCTTC	CATSRGGVNYGYTF
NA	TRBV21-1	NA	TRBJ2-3	TGTGCCAGCAGCAAAGATGGAGCGGGAAGCACAGATACGCAGTATTTT	CASSKDGAGSTDTQYF
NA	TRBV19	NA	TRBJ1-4	TGTGCCAGTAGTCTCTTACAGGGAACTAATGAAAAACTGTTTTTT	CASSLLQGTNEKLFF
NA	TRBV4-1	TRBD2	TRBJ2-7	TGCGCCAGCAGCCGTAGACTAGCGGGAGCCTACGAGCAGTACTTC	CASSRRLAGAYEQYF
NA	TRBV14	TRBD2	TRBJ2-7	TGTGCCAGCAGCCAAGTCCCCCCTAGCGGGAAAAGCTCCTACGAGCAGTACTTC	CASSQVPPSGKSSYEQYF
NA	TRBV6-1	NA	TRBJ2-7	TGTGCCAGCAGCGGGAACGTCTACGAGCAGTACTTC	CASSGNVYEQYF
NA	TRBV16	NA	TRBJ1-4	TGTGCCAGCAGCCAAAGGACGACAAGGGGAGGGGAAAAACTGTTTTTT	CASSQRTTRGGEKLFF
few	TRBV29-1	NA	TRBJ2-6	TGCAGCGTTGAAGGACAGAGCTCTGGGGCCAACGTCCTGACTTTC	CSVEGQSSGANVLTF
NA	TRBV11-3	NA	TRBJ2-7	TGTGCCAGCAGCTTAGTGACTGAATCCTACGAGCAGTACTTC	CASSLVTESYEQYF
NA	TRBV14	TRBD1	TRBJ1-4	TGTGCCAGCAGCCAAGAGGGGACAGGTCGGACTAATGAAAAACTGTTTTTT	CASSQEGTGRTNEKLFF
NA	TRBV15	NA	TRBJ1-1	TGTGCCACCAGCAGAGAGGGGGGGGAGGTCAAAGCTTTCTTT	CATSREGGEVKAFF
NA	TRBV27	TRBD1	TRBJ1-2	TGTGCCAGCAGTTTAAGAGGGGGCGAGAGCAATGGCTACACCTTC	CASSLRGGESNGYTF